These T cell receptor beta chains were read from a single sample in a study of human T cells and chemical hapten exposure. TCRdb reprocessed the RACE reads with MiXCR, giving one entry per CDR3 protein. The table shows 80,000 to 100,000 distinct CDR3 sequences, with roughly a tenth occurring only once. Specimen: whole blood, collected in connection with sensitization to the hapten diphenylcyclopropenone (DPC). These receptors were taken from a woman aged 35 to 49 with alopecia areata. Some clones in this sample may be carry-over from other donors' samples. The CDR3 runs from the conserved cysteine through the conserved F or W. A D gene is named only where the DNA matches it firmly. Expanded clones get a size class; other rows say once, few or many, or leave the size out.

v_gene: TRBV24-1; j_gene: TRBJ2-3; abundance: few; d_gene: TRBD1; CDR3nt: TGTGCCACCGGAGACAGGGGAGACTCCACAGATACGCAGTATTTT; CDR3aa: CATGDRGDSTDTQYF
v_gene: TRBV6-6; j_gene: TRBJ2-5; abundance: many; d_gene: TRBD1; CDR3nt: TGTGCCAGCAGTTACTCGAGACAGGGGGGACAGACCCAGTACTTC; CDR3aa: CASSYSRQGGQTQYF
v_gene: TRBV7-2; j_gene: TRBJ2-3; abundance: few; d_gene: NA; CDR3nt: TGTGCCAGCAGCTTAGTAGGATCGGCTAGCAGGGATACGCAGTATTTT; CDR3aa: CASSLVGSASRDTQYF
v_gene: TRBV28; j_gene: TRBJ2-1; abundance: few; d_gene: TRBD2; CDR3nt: TGTGCCAGCAGGGCGACTAGCGGGGCCTACAATGAGCAGTTCTTC; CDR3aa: CASRATSGAYNEQFF
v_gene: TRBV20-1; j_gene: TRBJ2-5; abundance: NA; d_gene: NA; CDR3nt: TGCAGTGCTAGAGATCTCCGCTGGCCGGAGACCCAGTACTTC; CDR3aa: CSARDLRWPETQYF
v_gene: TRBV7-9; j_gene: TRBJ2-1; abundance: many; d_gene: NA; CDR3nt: TGTGCCAGCAGCTTAGAGCGTGGTGAGCAGTTCTTC; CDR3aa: CASSLERGEQFF
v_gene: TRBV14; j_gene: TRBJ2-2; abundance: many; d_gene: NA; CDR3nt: TGTGCCAGCAGCCCATTCACGGGTTACACCGGGGAGCTGTTTTTT; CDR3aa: CASSPFTGYTGELFF
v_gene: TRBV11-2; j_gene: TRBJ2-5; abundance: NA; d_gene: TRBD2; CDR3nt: TGTGCCAGCAGTCGTGGTAGCGGGGAGGGCGAGACCCAGTACTTC; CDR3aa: CASSRGSGEGETQYF
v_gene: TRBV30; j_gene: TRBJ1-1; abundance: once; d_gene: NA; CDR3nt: TGTGCCTGGAGTGTAGTGGGGGGGAACACTGAAGCTTTCTTT; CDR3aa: CAWSVVGGNTEAFF
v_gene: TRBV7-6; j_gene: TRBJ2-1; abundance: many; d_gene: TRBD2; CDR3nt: TGTGCCAGCAGCTTAGGGACTAGATATAGTGGGAGCTCCTACAATGAGCAGTTCTTC; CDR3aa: CASSLGTRYSGSSYNEQFF
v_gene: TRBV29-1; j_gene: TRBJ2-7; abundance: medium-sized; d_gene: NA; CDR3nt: TGCAGCGCTGCCGGGACCGACCCCTACGAGCAGTACTTC; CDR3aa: CSAAGTDPYEQYF